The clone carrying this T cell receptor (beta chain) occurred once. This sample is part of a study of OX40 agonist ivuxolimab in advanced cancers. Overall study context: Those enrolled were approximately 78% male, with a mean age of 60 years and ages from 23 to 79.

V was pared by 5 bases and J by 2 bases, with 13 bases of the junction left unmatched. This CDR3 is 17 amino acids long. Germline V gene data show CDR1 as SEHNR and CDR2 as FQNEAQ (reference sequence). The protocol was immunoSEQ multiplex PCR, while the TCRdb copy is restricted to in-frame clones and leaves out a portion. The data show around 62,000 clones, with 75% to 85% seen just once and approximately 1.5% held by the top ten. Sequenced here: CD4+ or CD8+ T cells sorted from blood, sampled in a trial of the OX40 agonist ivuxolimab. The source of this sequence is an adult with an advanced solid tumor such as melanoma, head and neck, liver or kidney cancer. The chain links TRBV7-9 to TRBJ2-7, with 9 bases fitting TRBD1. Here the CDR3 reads CASSPRLEGQGTYEQYF. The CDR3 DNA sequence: TGTGCCAGCAGCCCACGCTTAGAGGGACAGGGTACCTACGAGCAGTACTTC.